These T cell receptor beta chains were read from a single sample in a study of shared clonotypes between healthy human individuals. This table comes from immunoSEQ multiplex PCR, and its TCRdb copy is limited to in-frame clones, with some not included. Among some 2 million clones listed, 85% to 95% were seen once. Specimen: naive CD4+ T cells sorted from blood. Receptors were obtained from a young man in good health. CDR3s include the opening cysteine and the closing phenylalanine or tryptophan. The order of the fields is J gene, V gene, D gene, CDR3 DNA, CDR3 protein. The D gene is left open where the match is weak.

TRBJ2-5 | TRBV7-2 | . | TGTGCCAGCACCCGGGGAGAGACCCAGTACTTC | CASTRGETQYF
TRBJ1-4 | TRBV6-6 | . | TGTGCCAGCAGTTACTCTCTGGAGGGAAAACTGTTTTTT | CASSYSLEGKLFF
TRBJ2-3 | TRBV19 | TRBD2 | TGTGCCAGTAGTATTAGCGGGAGGGCCTTCAGAGATACGCAGTATTTT | CASSISGRAFRDTQYF
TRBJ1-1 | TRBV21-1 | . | TGTGCCAGCAGCAAAGGGACAGAGAAAATGAACACTGAAGCTTTCTTT | CASSKGTEKMNTEAFF
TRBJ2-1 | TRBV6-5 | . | TGTGCCAGCAGCCAAGGCGGGGAGGAGTTCTTC | CASSQGGEEFF
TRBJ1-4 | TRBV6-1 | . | TGTGCCAGCAGTGAAATGACGCTCCCAGAAAAACTGTTTTTT | CASSEMTLPEKLFF
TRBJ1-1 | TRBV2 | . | TGTGCCAGTACCGGGACACATAACACTGAAGCTTTCTTT | CASTGTHNTEAFF
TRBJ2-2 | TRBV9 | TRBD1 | TGTGCCAGCAGAAAGACAGGGTTGGCCGGGGAGCTGTTTTTT | CASRKTGLAGELFF
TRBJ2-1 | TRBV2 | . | TGTGCCAGCAGTTCAGGTGCCCTTGGCAATGAGCAGTTCTTC | CASSSGALGNEQFF
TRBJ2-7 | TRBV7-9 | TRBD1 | TGTGCCAGCAGCTTCGACAGGGGTGCGTACGAGCAGTACTTC | CASSFDRGAYEQYF